This TCR beta chain was recovered during a study of shared clonotypes between healthy human individuals. The assay used deep level. Genomic DNA of each subset was evenly split across several immunoSEQ plates. Clones were sequenced by immunoSEQ multiplex PCR, and TCRdb holds only the in-frame ones, with some missing. The sample lists roughly 650,000 clones; approximately 96% were seen once. The CDR3 is 11 amino acids. The V and J ends lost 7 bases and 3 bases respectively, with 6 bases between them. Germline V gives CDR1 SGHNT, CDR2 YYREEE (reference sequence). Selected positively for CCR7 and CD45RO-negative, naive CD8 cells excluded terminally differentiated effector memory CD45RA+ cells.

The sequencing sample was made of naive CD8+ T cells sorted from blood. The receptor comes from a woman aged 25 to 39 in good health. The chain joins TRBV5-4 to TRBJ2-3, with TRBD2 as a possible D gene (6 bases). The CDR3, as DNA: TGTGCCAGCGGGAGGACAGATACGCAGTATTTT. This codes for CASGRTDTQYF.